Below, one TCR beta chain is given with its context. CDR3 length: 17 residues. Germline V lookup: CDR1 SEHNR, CDR2 FQNEAQ (reference sequence). The V end was cut by 5 bases, the J end by 2 bases, with 19 bases between. These data belong to a study of blood T cell repertoires in COVID-19. Study-level information: The study drew acute and convalescent COVID-19 samples from the United States, Italy and Spain.

Authors' processing steps: Amplification of reference gene primers was used by the study to estimate nucleated cell counts. Using immunoSEQ multiplex PCR, the repertoire was profiled, and TCRdb retains in-frame clones only, with some absent. V and J calls plus clone size are reproduced from that table; the DNA served to infer D and trimming. Of under 200,000 clones in the sample, 60% to 85% are singletons; the top ten hold 2.5% to 3%. The chain is built from TRBV7-9 and TRBJ2-1, with D tentatively TRBD2 (7 bases). Sequencing input: peripheral blood. The sequence came from a man aged 65 to 79 with acute or convalescent COVID-19. The CDR3 sequence is CASSPGGGGLAYNEQFF. DNA for the CDR3: TGTGCCAGCAGCCCGGGGGGAGGGGGGCTCGCCTACAATGAGCAGTTCTTC.